The 6 T cell receptor beta chains listed next were all sequenced from one sample in a study of T cell responses to AZD1222 COVID-19 vaccine. Method: immunoSEQ multiplex PCR; TCRdb's copy keeps in-frame clones and lacks some. The sample includes about 130,000 clones, more than 85% of them seen just once. The source was peripheral blood, collected on day 0 of AZD1222 vaccination. All receptors come from an adult in good health.

The chain couples TRBV2 to TRBJ1-5; D gene unclear. Per the germline V gene, CDR1 is SNHLY and CDR2 is FYNNEI. Trimming removed 4 bases at V and 6 bases at J, with 7 bases between. CDR3 size: 12 residues. In DNA, the CDR3 is TGTGCCAGCAGTGCCCTACTTCAGCCCCAGCATTTT. It codes for CASSALLQPQHF.

The chain couples TRBV25-1 to TRBJ2-7; 7 bases are shared with TRBD1. The CDR3 extends over 16 amino acids. Germline CDR1 and CDR2: MGHDK and SYGVNS. Trimming at V came to 0 bases and at J to 2 bases, leaving 7 bases not matched to a gene. CDR3 in amino acids: CASSEYEQGTAYEQYF. CDR3 nucleotide sequence: TGTGCCAGCAGTGAATATGAACAGGGGACAGCCTACGAGCAGTACTTC.

The genes are TRBV7-9 and TRBJ1-5; D is unclear. CDR3 length: 12 amino acids. V gave up 6 bases and J gave up 0 bases, with 3 bases separating them. The germline V gene has CDR1 SEHNR and CDR2 FQNEAQ (reference sequence). DNA of the CDR3: TGTGCCAGCAGTCTTAGCAATCAGCCCCAGCATTTT. Amino acids: CASSLSNQPQHF.

V usage is TRBV2 and J usage is TRBJ2-1; 7 nucleotides align to TRBD1. V shed 1 base, J shed 4 bases, and the junction held 1 base outside the gene matches. The CDR3 totals 14 residues. Germline loops: CDR1 SNHLY, CDR2 FYNNEI. The CDR3: CASSEGQGYNEQFF. The CDR3 DNA follows: TGTGCCAGCAGTGAAGGACAGGGATACAATGAGCAGTTCTTC.

J is TRBJ1-4 and V is TRBV7-9; D unclear. V was shortened by 2 bases and J by 8 bases, with 9 bases between the two germline ends. This CDR3 contains 13 residues. CDR1 is SEHNR, CDR2 FQNEAQ, per germline (reference sequence). In DNA form, the CDR3 reads TGTGCCAGCAGCTTACAGGCGCGCGAAAAACTGTTTTTT. Protein: CASSLQAREKLFF. Complete variable domain (other parts from reference TRBV7-9 and TRBJ1-4): DTGVSQNPRHKITKRGQNVTFRCDPISEHNRLYWYRQTLGQGPEFLTYFQNEAQLEKSRLLSDRFSAERPKGSFSTLEIQRTEQGDSAMYLCASSLQAREKLFFGSGTQLSVL.

The chain joins TRBV24-1 to TRBJ1-3; D perhaps matches TRBD1 (5 bases). Trimming cost V 3 bases and J 0 bases, with 14 bases left between them. CDR3 size: 17 residues. Germline lookup yields CDR1 KGHDR and CDR2 SFDVKD. In DNA form, the CDR3 reads TGTGCCACCAGTGATGCACCGGGACGGAGCTCTGGAAACACCATATATTTT. This sequence encodes CATSDAPGRSSGNTIYF.